This entry lists 26 T cell receptor beta chains sequenced from one sample in a study of PD-1 blockade in mismatch repair-deficient tumors. Some clones are missing from TCRdb's copy, which holds only in-frame ones; the method was immunoSEQ multiplex PCR. The repertoire consists of about 25,000 clones, with approximately 84% occurring once and the leading ten covering under 3.5%. The sample consisted of PBMCs, taken before pembrolizumab treatment. The receptors were sampled from an adult with mismatch repair-deficient cancer.

This rearrangement joins TRBV14 to TRBJ2-7, with a tentative D call TRBD1 (6 bases). V was cut by 4 bases and J by 6 bases, with 28 bases left in between. Per the germline V gene, CDR1 is SGHDN and CDR2 is FVKESK. The CDR3 extends over 18 amino acids. As DNA, the CDR3 is TGTGCCAGCAGCCCTCGACAGGCCATCGCCTCATTCGGGGCCGAGCAGTACTTC. This translates into CASSPRQAIASFGAEQYF.

The chain is built from TRBV2 and TRBJ1-6, with no clear D. Germline V lookup: CDR1 SNHLY, CDR2 FYNNEI. V was clipped by 3 bases and J by 8 bases, with 8 bases between them. The CDR3 sequence is 13 residues long. The CDR3 loop reads CASSEATYSPLHF. The CDR3 coding sequence is TGTGCCAGCAGTGAGGCCACGTATTCACCCCTCCACTTT. The entire variable domain, with the rest obtained from reference TRBV2 and TRBJ1-6, is as follows: EPEVTQTPSHQVTQMGQEVILRCVPISNHLYFYWYRQILGQKVEFLVSFYNNEISEKSEIFDDQFSVERPDGSNFTLKIRSTKLEDSAMYFCASSEATYSPLHFGNGTRLTVT.

V and J are TRBV19 and TRBJ1-2; D unclear. There are 14 residues in the CDR3. CDR1 is LNHDA, CDR2 SQIVND, per germline (reference sequence). Trimming stripped 5 bases from V and 6 bases from J, with 16 bases between. The DNA of the CDR3 is TGTGCCAGTAGTCCTACACCTAGAACCCATGGCTACACCTTC. Encoded protein: CASSPTPRTHGYTF.

This chain uses TRBV28 with TRBJ1-5; D is undetermined. The V gene lost 4 bases and the J gene lost 1 base, with 11 bases spanning the gap. This CDR3 region has 15 residues. From germline, CDR1 is MDHEN and CDR2 SYDVKM. The CDR3 loop reads CASSSTSGSNQPQHF. In nucleotides, the CDR3 is TGTGCCAGCAGTTCCACGTCGGGGAGCAATCAGCCCCAGCATTTT.

The chain couples TRBV28 to TRBJ1-2, with a possible D match to TRBD1 (5 bases). CDR1 and CDR2 from the germline V gene are MDHEN and SYDVKM. This CDR3 region has 12 residues. Deletions cut 2 bases from V and 7 bases from J, with 8 bases between. The CDR3 DNA reads as TGTGCCAGCAGTTTACAAGGGGTTGGCTACACCTTC. Amino acid sequence: CASSLQGVGYTF.

The CDR3 loop reads CASRRWGEVGTDTQYF. CDR3 nucleotides: TGTGCCAGCAGACGATGGGGGGAGGTTGGCACAGATACGCAGTATTTT. The chain couples TRBV2 to TRBJ2-3; possibly TRBD2 for D (6 bases). The V end lost 6 bases, the J end lost 1 base, and 17 bases lay between the germline ends. Germline V gene data show CDR1 as SNHLY and CDR2 as FYNNEI. CDR3 length: 16 residues.

This clone has only one observation. V is TRBV29-1 and J is TRBJ1-1; D possibly corresponds to TRBD1 (6 bases). The germline CDR1 and CDR2 sequences are SQVTM and ANQGSEA. The CDR3 runs to 13 residues. The V end lost 3 bases, the J end lost 0 bases, and 8 bases lay between the germline ends. In DNA form, the CDR3 reads TGCAGCGTTGATCAGGGGATGAACACTGAAGCTTTCTTT. Its translation is CSVDQGMNTEAFF.

The chain combines TRBV28 with TRBJ2-3; tentative D call: TRBD2 (6 bases). The CDR3 runs 13 residues. CDR1 is MDHEN, CDR2 SYDVKM, per germline. V gave up 8 bases and J gave up 5 bases, with 14 bases separating them. CDR3 DNA sequence: TGTGCCAGCGGTGGACCAGCGGGAGATACGCAGTATTTT. It translates to CASGGPAGDTQYF.

J is TRBJ2-3 and V is TRBV7-9; 13 bases fit TRBD2. CDR3 length equals 19 residues. After removal of 1 base from V and 3 bases from J, the junction contained 10 bases not matched to a gene. The germline gives CDR1 SEHNR, CDR2 FQNEAQ (reference sequence). The CDR3 region is CASSLGLAGGGLSTDTQYF. The CDR3 DNA follows: TGTGCCAGCAGCTTAGGACTAGCGGGAGGCGGCCTTAGTACAGATACGCAGTATTTT.

The J gene is TRBJ2-2, the V gene TRBV11-2; D is possibly TRBD2 (5 bases). The V gene lost 5 bases and the J gene lost 0 bases, with 10 bases spanning the gap. CDR3 length equals 15 residues. CDR1 SGHAT and CDR2 FQNNGV come from the germline V gene. The CDR3 sequence: CASSRGRANTGELFF. The CDR3 nucleotides read TGTGCCAGCAGCCGCGGGCGGGCGAACACCGGGGAGCTGTTTTTT.

The rearrangement joins TRBV14 to TRBJ2-7; TRBD2 might be the D (5 bases). Germline lookup yields CDR1 SGHDN and CDR2 FVKESK. Trimming took 6 bases from V and 3 from J, leaving 33 bases between them. This CDR3 comprises 20 residues. The CDR3 DNA follows: TGTGCCAGCAGTTTCTCTCCCTCCGAGGTAGGGAGCGCGTATGGCTACGAGCAGTACTTC. Protein sequence: CASSFSPSEVGSAYGYEQYF.

This clone occurred a few times. The genes are TRBV5-5 and TRBJ2-7; 7 nucleotides match TRBD1. The CDR3 extends over 14 amino acids. Germline V lookup: CDR1 SGHKS, CDR2 YYEKEE (reference sequence). V gave up 4 bases and J gave up 0 bases; unmatched junction bases: 4. The CDR3 nucleotides are TGTGCCAGCAGCCCGACAGGGCTCTCCTACGAGCAGTACTTC. Protein: CASSPTGLSYEQYF.

The chain employs TRBV6-5 and TRBJ2-2, with TRBD1 identical over 9 bases. There are 15 residues in the CDR3. Per the germline V gene, CDR1 is MNHEY and CDR2 is SVGAGI. Germline trimming cut 10 bases from V and 2 bases from J; bases unmatched to any gene: 8. The CDR3: CATVDRGLNTGELFF. CDR3 in DNA: TGTGCCACAGTGGACAGGGGCCTTAACACCGGGGAGCTGTTTTTT.

The chain uses TRBV19 and TRBJ1-5, with 8 bases that match TRBD1. This CDR3 is 15 amino acids long. The V gene's germline CDR1 is LNHDA and CDR2 SQIVND (reference sequence). The junction had 5 bases not matched to a gene; V was cut back by 1 base and J by 6 bases. As DNA, the CDR3 is TGTGCCAGTAGTATAGCGACAGGGGAAACTCAGCCCCAGCATTTT. Translation gives CASSIATGETQPQHF.

The V and J genes are TRBV7-2 and TRBJ2-1; TRBD2 matches 8 bases. Looked up from germline, CDR1 is SGHTA and CDR2 is FQGNSA. The CDR3 sequence is 16 residues long. V was pared by 5 bases and J by 6 bases, with 12 bases of the junction left unmatched. This chain's CDR3 is CASSLGGTSPLNEQFF. CDR3 nucleotide sequence: TGTGCCAGCAGCCTGGGCGGGACTAGTCCCCTCAATGAGCAGTTCTTC.

The genes are TRBV13 and TRBJ1-1; the D is unclear. Trimming cost V 5 bases and J 0 bases, with 10 bases left between them. Germline values: CDR1 PRHDT, CDR2 FYEKMQ (reference sequence). The CDR3 sequence is 14 residues long. The CDR3 reads CASSRRSVNTEAFF. The CDR3 bases are TGTGCCAGCAGCCGCCGGAGTGTGAACACTGAAGCTTTCTTT.

This chain uses TRBV11-3 with TRBJ2-1; a weak D match, TRBD2 (5 bases). Germline values: CDR1 SGHNT, CDR2 YENEEA. This CDR3 is built from 14 residues. Trimming took off 5 bases at V and 5 bases at J, with 13 bases between the two ends. The CDR3 DNA reads as TGTGCCAGCAGCCCCCCCCCAGCGGACAATGAGCAGTTCTTC. Translated: CASSPPPADNEQFF.

The chain recombines TRBV10-1 with TRBJ2-1; tentatively, D is TRBD2 (6 bases). V lost 5 bases and J lost 0, with 17 bases in between. CDR3 length: 17 amino acids. Germline lookup yields CDR1 WNHNN and CDR2 SYGVQD (reference sequence). The CDR3 DNA reads TGCGCCAGCAGTCCCTTTAGCGGAGGTGGCTCCTACAATGAGCAGTTCTTC. It is translated as CASSPFSGGGSYNEQFF.

This clone came up once. The chain couples TRBV18 to TRBJ2-2; 7 positions agree with TRBD1. Germline lookup yields CDR1 KGHSH and CDR2 LQKENI. With V trimmed by 3 bases and J by 1 base, 2 bases remained unmatched. The length of the CDR3 is 15 residues. The CDR3 reads CASSPDRKNTGELFF. Written as DNA, the CDR3 is TGTGCCAGCTCACCGGACAGGAAGAACACCGGGGAGCTGTTTTTT.

The gene calls are TRBV29-1 and TRBJ2-3; 7 bases fit TRBD2. There are 16 residues in the CDR3. The ends lost 2 bases at V and 3 bases at J; junction bases unmatched: 11. Germline V lookup: CDR1 SQVTM, CDR2 ANQGSEA. CDR3 region: CSVEPRGEGGTDTQYF. The CDR3 DNA sequence: TGCAGCGTTGAACCACGCGGAGAGGGAGGGACAGATACGCAGTATTTT.

The chain has TRBV5-1 and TRBJ2-1; weak D call: TRBD1 (5 bases). Trimming shortened V by 2 bases and J by 8 bases, and 11 bases separated the two germline ends. CDR1 is SGHRS and CDR2 is YFSETQ in the germline V gene. The CDR3 length is 13 residues. CDR3 DNA: TGCGCCAGCAGCTTCGGCCAGGGTTATGAGCAGTTCTTC. It yields the protein CASSFGQGYEQFF.

This clone was observed a single time. The rearrangement uses TRBV27 and TRBJ2-3, with 11 nucleotides matching TRBD2. V was clipped by 3 bases and J by 2 bases; unmatched bases: 7. The germline CDR1 and CDR2 sequences are MNHEY and SMNVEV (reference sequence). CDR3 length equals 17 residues. The CDR3: CASSFLRLAGTTDTQYF. CDR3 bases: TGTGCCAGCAGTTTCTTAAGACTAGCGGGAACCACAGATACGCAGTATTTT.

The CDR3 bases are TGTGCCACCACACAAAGGGCGGGGTGGGAAAAACTGTTTTTT. Translating it yields CATTQRAGWEKLFF. The chain is built from TRBV28 and TRBJ1-4, with no clear D. The V and J ends lost 10 bases and 8 bases respectively, with 20 bases between them. This CDR3 has 14 residues. Germline CDR1 and CDR2: MDHEN and SYDVKM.

The chain links TRBV11-2 to TRBJ1-2, with D unresolved. The CDR3 covers 12 residues. V lost 8 bases, J lost 3 bases, and 10 bases lay in between. CDR1 and CDR2 from the germline V gene are SGHAT and FQNNGV. In nucleotides, the CDR3 is TGTGCCAGCCGAGGGCGCGACTATGGCTACACCTTC. This translates into CASRGRDYGYTF.

This clone has a single count. The chain combines TRBV7-9 with TRBJ2-5, with D possibly TRBD1 on 5 matching bases. V was shortened by 5 bases and J by 5 bases, with 15 bases between the two germline ends. Germline loops: CDR1 SEHNR, CDR2 FQNEAQ (reference sequence). The CDR3 consists of 14 residues. CDR3 coding DNA: TGTGCCAGCAGCATATCTCGTGGGGCGGAGACCCAGTACTTC. Protein sequence: CASSISRGAETQYF.

The rearrangement joins TRBV2 to TRBJ1-5; TRBD1 agrees at 7 bases. Germline V CDR1 and CDR2: SNHLY, FYNNEI. Trimming removed 6 bases from V and 2 bases from J; junction bases left unmatched: 10. The CDR3 extends over 16 amino acids. The CDR3 sequence is CASSRDRDVGNQPQHF. CDR3 bases: TGTGCCAGCAGCAGAGACAGGGATGTCGGCAATCAGCCCCAGCATTTT.